This T cell receptor beta chain was recovered during a study of blood T cells in healthy people across ages. Turning to the study itself: Template switching caught about one barcoded beta molecule for each two T cells.

Findings and limits, study-wide: A strong correlation was found between TCR beta diversity and the percentage of naive T cells. Getting older went along with TCR beta diversity per million T cells dropping roughly linearly.

This clonotype was seen only a few times. The antigen is undetermined. Alongside a J-beta primer mix, a sample-barcoded 5' primer served in a second PCR lasting about 7 to 12 cycles. One entry per CDR3 protein, called by TCRdb with MiXCR from the 5' RACE reads. In the table there are 1,800,000 or so distinct CDR3 sequences, 30% to 40% of which are singletons. The CDR3 consists of 16 residues. The germline gives CDR1 SNHLY, CDR2 FYNNEI. This chain connects TRBV2 to TRBJ2-4, with TRBD2 identical over 11 bases. Near its end, the DNA agrees better with TRBJ2-7, so the J call may be wrong. This clonotype was sampled from a human donor in good health. Sequenced: blood. The CDR3 is CASSENLAGGLYEQYF. The CDR3 coding sequence is TGTGCCAGCAGTGAAAACCTAGCGGGGGGCCTCTACGAGCAGTACTTC.